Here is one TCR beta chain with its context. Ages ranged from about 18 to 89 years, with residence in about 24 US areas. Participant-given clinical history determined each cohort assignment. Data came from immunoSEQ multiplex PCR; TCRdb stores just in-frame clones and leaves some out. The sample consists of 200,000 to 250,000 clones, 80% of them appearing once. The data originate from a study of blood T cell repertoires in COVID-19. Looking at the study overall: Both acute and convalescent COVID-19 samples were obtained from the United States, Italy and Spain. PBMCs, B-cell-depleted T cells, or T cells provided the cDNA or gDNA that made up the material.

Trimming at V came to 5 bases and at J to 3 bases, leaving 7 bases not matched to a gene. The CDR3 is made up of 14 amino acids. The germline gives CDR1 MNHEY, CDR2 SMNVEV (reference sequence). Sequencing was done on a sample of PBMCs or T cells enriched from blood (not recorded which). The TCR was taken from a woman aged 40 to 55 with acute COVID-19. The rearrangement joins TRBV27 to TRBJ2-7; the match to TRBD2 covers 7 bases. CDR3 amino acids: CASSQGTKGYEQYF. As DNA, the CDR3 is TGTGCCAGCAGTCAAGGGACTAAGGGCTACGAGCAGTACTTC.